One and the same sample provided the 18 T cell receptor beta chains below, sequenced in a study of blood T cell repertoires in COVID-19. Libraries were prepared by immunoSEQ multiplex PCR; TCRdb keeps only in-frame clonotypes and omits some of them. The sample yields around 200,000 clones, less than 90% seen once. The sequencing input was peripheral blood. The receptors were gathered from a middle-aged woman with acute or convalescent COVID-19.

This clone has more than one count but fewer than ten. CDR3 protein: CASSKQTVYEQYF. CDR3 DNA sequence: TGTGCCAGCAGCAAGCAAACAGTCTACGAGCAGTACTTC. The chain joins TRBV14 to TRBJ2-7; D ambiguous. V lost 5 bases and J 3 bases, leaving 11 bases between the germline ends. The CDR3 sequence is 13 residues long. Germline CDR1 SGHDN, CDR2 FVKESK. The variable domain in full, completed from reference TRBV14 and TRBJ2-7, reads EAGVTQFPSHSVIEKGQTVTLRCDPISGHDNLYWYRRVMGKEIKFLLHFVKESKQDESGMPNNRFLAERTGGTYSTLKVQPAELEDSGVYFCASSKQTVYEQYFGPGTRLTVT.

The J gene is TRBJ2-7, the V gene TRBV2, with D unclear. V was clipped by 3 bases and J by 5 bases, with 14 bases between them. CDR1 and CDR2 from the germline V gene are SNHLY and FYNNEI. This CDR3 region has 14 residues. Here the CDR3 reads CASSEFPETNEQYF. CDR3 coding DNA: TGTGCCAGCAGTGAGTTCCCGGAAACTAACGAGCAGTACTTC.

V gene TRBV5-5 combines with J gene TRBJ2-1, with 8 bases aligning to TRBD2. The CDR3 length is 15 residues. Germline V gives CDR1 SGHKS, CDR2 YYEKEE (reference sequence). V lost 5 bases and J lost 7; bases outside the gene matches: 11. CDR3 bases: TGTGCCAGCAGTCCCGCGGGGGGCCGGGGGAATGAGCAGTTCTTC. As protein: CASSPAGGRGNEQFF. The full variable domain, completed using reference TRBV5-5 and TRBJ2-1, is DAGVTQSPTHLIKTRGQQVTLRCSPISGHKSVSWYQQVLGQGPQFIFQYYEKEERGRGNFPDRFSARQFPNYSSELNVNALLLGDSALYLCASSPAGGRGNEQFFGPGTRLTVL.

This clone was seen only a few times. This rearrangement joins TRBV7-2 to TRBJ1-2; tentative D call: TRBD1 (6 bases). The germline V gene encodes CDR1 SGHTA and CDR2 FQGNSA. This CDR3 comprises 15 residues. Trimming cost V 5 bases and J 8 bases, with 21 bases left between them. The DNA of the CDR3 is TGTGCCAGCAGCCTCGAGGCCCAGGGGCAGGGGGGCTACACCTTC. Amino acids: CASSLEAQGQGGYTF.

The sample holds one count of this clone. This chain joins TRBV7-2 and TRBJ1-5; 9 positions match TRBD1. Per germline, CDR1 SGHTA and CDR2 FQGNSA. The CDR3 consists of 15 residues. Unmatched junction bases numbered 5, after V lost 5 bases and J lost 3 bases. The CDR3 spells CASSRRQGDNQPQHF. CDR3 nucleotide sequence: TGTGCCAGCAGCCGTCGACAGGGGGACAATCAGCCCCAGCATTTT.

The chain links TRBV3-1 (or the pseudogene TRBV3-2) to TRBJ2-3; D gene uncertain. V was pared by 6 bases and J by 3 bases, with 10 bases between. There are 13 residues in the CDR3. Looked up from germline, CDR1 is LGHDT and CDR2 is YNNKEL (reference sequence). DNA for the CDR3: TGTGCCAGCAGTTTGGCCCCAACAGATACGCAGTATTTT. Its translation: CASSLAPTDTQYF.

This chain uses TRBV14 with TRBJ1-3; perhaps TRBD1 as D (5 bases). This CDR3 comprises 16 residues. The germline V and J ends were trimmed by 4 bases and 0 bases, with 13 bases remaining between them. Germline CDR1 SGHDN, CDR2 FVKESK. The chain's CDR3 is CASSLGGTYSGNTIYF. The CDR3, as DNA: TGTGCCAGCAGCCTAGGAGGGACTTACTCTGGAAACACCATATATTTT.

The gene calls are TRBV7-6 and TRBJ2-3; TRBD2 agrees at 15 bases. There are 17 residues in the CDR3. Per the germline V gene, CDR1 is SGHVS and CDR2 is FNYEAQ. With 4 bases clipped from V and 0 bases from J, the junction kept 2 bases outside the gene matches. CDR3 loop: CASSSGLAGGSTDTQYF. DNA of the CDR3: TGTGCCAGCAGCTCCGGACTAGCGGGGGGGAGCACAGATACGCAGTATTTT.

The chain's CDR3 is CASSSDRANSPLHF. DNA for the CDR3: TGTGCCAGCAGCTCAGACAGGGCTAATTCACCCCTCCACTTT. The chain is built from TRBV7-9 and TRBJ1-6; 7 nucleotides match TRBD1. Germline V gene data show CDR1 as SEHNR and CDR2 as FQNEAQ (reference sequence). This CDR3 has 14 residues. V shed 4 bases, J shed 6 bases, and the junction held 3 bases outside the gene matches.

The gene calls are TRBV7-9 and TRBJ1-6; 7 nucleotides match TRBD1. The V gene end was trimmed by 0 bases and the J gene end by 8 bases; junction bases not matched to a gene: 1. The length of the CDR3 is 14 residues. Germline V CDR1 and CDR2: SEHNR, FQNEAQ (reference sequence). CDR3: CASSLAQGDSPLHF. The CDR3 DNA reads as TGTGCCAGCAGCTTAGCCCAGGGGGATTCACCCCTCCACTTT.

Only one count was recorded for this clone. The V gene is TRBV2, the J gene TRBJ2-1; maybe TRBD2 (6 bases). The CDR3 has 16 amino acids. Germline values: CDR1 SNHLY, CDR2 FYNNEI. The germline V and J ends were trimmed by 4 bases and 2 bases, with 15 bases remaining between them. The chain's CDR3 is CASSGYLAFTYNEQFF. The CDR3 nucleotides read TGTGCCAGCAGTGGATATCTAGCGTTCACCTACAATGAGCAGTTCTTC.

The rearrangement uses TRBV5-6 and TRBJ1-2; 12 nucleotides agree with TRBD1. Germline CDR1 is SGHDT and CDR2 is YYEEEE. The CDR3 loop spans 16 amino acids. The J segment lost 7 bases and the V segment lost 4 bases, leaving 11 bases of the junction unmatched. Written as DNA, the CDR3 is TGTGCCAGCAGCGATGGGACAGGGGGCGCCTTGGGTGGCTACACCTTC. Translation: CASSDGTGGALGGYTF. Variable domain in full (rest from reference TRBV5-6 and TRBJ1-2): DAGVTQSPTHLIKTRGQQVTLRCSPKSGHDTVSWYQQALGQGPQFIFQYYEEEERQRGNFPDRFSGHQFPNYSSELNVNALLLGDSALYLCASSDGTGGALGGYTFGSGTRLTVV.

The chain combines TRBV27 with TRBJ2-2, with 7 bases lining up with TRBD2. CDR1 and CDR2 (germline): MNHEY, SMNVEV (reference sequence). The trim removed 1 base at V and 3 bases at J, leaving 2 bases unmatched. The CDR3 has 15 amino acids. The CDR3 reads CASSLLRGDTGELFF. CDR3 DNA: TGTGCCAGCAGTTTATTACGGGGGGACACCGGGGAGCTGTTTTTT.

The genes are TRBV4-1 and TRBJ2-3; 7 positions agree with TRBD1. V lost 2 bases, J lost 5 bases, and 7 bases stayed unmatched. There are 15 residues in the CDR3. Germline loops: CDR1 MGHRA, CDR2 YSYEKL. Written as DNA, the CDR3 is TGCGCCAGCAGCCAAACAGGGACAGTTAGAGATACGCAGTATTTT. The encoded protein is CASSQTGTVRDTQYF.

This chain links TRBV10-3 with TRBJ2-1, with 10 nucleotides matching TRBD2. CDR1 and CDR2 from the germline V gene are ENHRY and SYGVKD. J lost 8 bases, V lost 10 bases, and 14 bases had no gene match. This CDR3 contains 15 residues. Here the CDR3 reads CATTGGLARQDEQFF. In nucleotides, the CDR3 is TGTGCCACCACCGGGGGACTAGCGCGGCAGGATGAGCAGTTCTTC.

This chain joins TRBV2 and TRBJ1-2; 10 bases agree with TRBD1. Germline trimming cut 4 bases from V and 8 bases from J; bases unmatched to any gene: 4. The length of the CDR3 is 13 residues. CDR1 SNHLY and CDR2 FYNNEI come from the germline V gene. The CDR3 protein is CASSGQGARGYTF. The CDR3 DNA sequence: TGTGCCAGCAGTGGACAGGGGGCGAGGGGCTACACCTTC.

V gene TRBV13 combines with J gene TRBJ2-1; TRBD2 aligns across 9 bases. With V trimmed by 7 bases and J by 4 bases, 5 bases remained unmatched. Germline V gene data show CDR1 as PRHDT and CDR2 as FYEKMQ (reference sequence). The CDR3 spans 14 residues. CDR3: CASNPSGVYNEQFF. CDR3 sequence (DNA): TGTGCCAGCAATCCTAGCGGGGTTTACAATGAGCAGTTCTTC.

The chain uses TRBV27 and TRBJ2-3; D may be TRBD1 (5 bases). The CDR3 loop spans 17 amino acids. Germline V gene lookup returns CDR1 MNHEY and CDR2 SMNVEV (reference sequence). Trimming cost V 1 base and J 3 bases, with 17 bases left between them. The DNA of the CDR3 is TGTGCCAGCAGTTTATTTGCCCGAGGCAGGGCGACAGATACGCAGTATTTT. Encoded protein: CASSLFARGRATDTQYF.